This passage covers 22 T cell receptor beta chains from one sample sequenced in a study of blood T cell repertoires in COVID-19 (dated by TCRdb to the early 2020s). Receptor amplification or capture employed the immunoSEQ multiplex PCR assay. Entries here come from immuneACCESS through TCRdb and include only in-frame sequences with V and J called. Some clones fail to appear in such tables; in the studies checked, an unresolved V gene covers under half of the shortfall, and the cause of the remainder is unknown. Across this sample there are about 670,000 clones, with about 90% seen only once. Clones ranked in the top ten supply approximately 0.3% of the sample. The sequencing input was peripheral blood. The receptor source for this set is a young woman with acute or convalescent COVID-19.

V gene TRBV2 combines with J gene TRBJ1-3; D is undetermined. This CDR3 is built from 16 residues. Germline V gene data show CDR1 as SNHLY and CDR2 as FYNNEI. V was pared by 2 bases and J by 0 bases, with 11 bases between. The CDR3 sequence is CASSETGKDSGNTIYF. In DNA, the CDR3 is TGTGCCAGCAGTGAAACCGGGAAAGACTCTGGAAACACCATATATTTT.

This chain uses TRBV9 with TRBJ2-3; a weak D match, TRBD1 (6 bases). The germline V gene has CDR1 SGDLS and CDR2 YYNGEE. V gave up 0 bases and J gave up 5 bases, with 10 bases separating them. This CDR3 spans 14 amino acids. The CDR3 DNA reads as TGTGCCAGCAGCGTAGAACAGGGCGAAGATACGCAGTATTTT. It specifies CASSVEQGEDTQYF.

This clone was found once. The sample has other DNA sequences that encode this CDR3 too. J is TRBJ2-2 and V is TRBV25-1; the match to TRBD1 covers 7 bases. With V trimmed by 6 bases and J by 5 bases, 0 bases remained unmatched. The CDR3 consists of 12 residues. Germline assignment: CDR1 MGHDK and CDR2 SYGVNS. The CDR3 region has the DNA TGTGCCAGCAGCAGGGGGACCGGGGAGCTGTTTTTT. Translating it yields CASSRGTGELFF.

The V gene is TRBV5-1, the J gene TRBJ2-3; 8 nucleotides agree with TRBD2. The CDR3 is made up of 17 amino acids. Trimming at V came to 6 bases and at J to 3 bases, leaving 15 bases not matched to a gene. Germline CDR1 and CDR2: SGHRS and YFSETQ. CDR3 region: CASTGPGTRSETDTQYF. The CDR3 DNA reads as TGCGCCAGCACCGGTCCCGGGACTAGATCCGAGACAGATACGCAGTATTTT.

V gene TRBV29-1 combines with J gene TRBJ1-5; the D gene is possibly TRBD1 (5 bases). Germline CDR1 SQVTM, CDR2 ANQGSEA. This CDR3 comprises 12 residues. The V gene lost 7 bases and the J gene lost 6 bases, with 13 bases spanning the gap. The CDR3 DNA is TGCAGCGCCCAGGGCGTCGGTCAGCCCCAGCATTTT. Residues: CSAQGVGQPQHF.

This chain links TRBV11-2 with TRBJ2-3; 8 bases map to TRBD2. In germline, CDR1 is SGHAT, CDR2 FQNNGV. The CDR3 runs to 15 residues. Trimming took 4 bases from V and 0 from J; bases not matched to a gene: 3. DNA of the CDR3: TGTGCCAGCAGCTCCGCTAGCGGGAGCACAGATACGCAGTATTTT. This encodes CASSSASGSTDTQYF.

This clone was seen at least ten times. V and J are TRBV24-1 and TRBJ2-2; possible D gene TRBD1, 5 bases. The CDR3 consists of 14 residues. The V and J ends lost 6 bases and 6 bases respectively, with 13 bases between them. Germline V CDR1 and CDR2: KGHDR, SFDVKD. CDR3 sequence (DNA): TGTGCCACCAGTCCAGGGAAGGACGCCGGGGAGCTGTTTTTT. Protein sequence: CATSPGKDAGELFF.

J is TRBJ2-7 and V is TRBV4-1; TRBD2 matches 7 bases. From germline, CDR1 is MGHRA and CDR2 YSYEKL. V was clipped by 4 bases and J by 3 bases; unmatched bases: 6. The CDR3 loop spans 14 amino acids. CDR3 loop: CASSRGEGIYEQYF. The DNA for the CDR3 is TGCGCCAGCAGCCGGGGGGAGGGAATCTACGAGCAGTACTTC.

The chain employs TRBV30 and TRBJ1-5, with 8 positions matching TRBD1. The CDR3 loop spans 13 amino acids. Trimming removed 2 bases from V and 7 bases from J; junction bases left unmatched: 4. Looked up from germline, CDR1 is GTSNPN and CDR2 is SVGIG (reference sequence). Here the CDR3 reads CAWSLRGQQPQHF. CDR3 coding DNA: TGTGCCTGGAGTCTCAGGGGGCAGCAGCCCCAGCATTTT.

This clone appeared a single time. This chain uses TRBV9 with TRBJ1-6; D is ambiguous. Between the trimmed V and J ends, which lost 4 bases and 5 bases, there was a span of 10 bases. This CDR3 contains 14 residues. Germline CDR1 reads SGDLS; CDR2 reads YYNGEE. The CDR3, as DNA: TGTGCCAGCAGCCCCCAGGATGATAATTCACCCCTCCACTTT. As protein: CASSPQDDNSPLHF. The complete variable domain, with remaining parts taken from reference TRBV9 and TRBJ1-6, reads DSGVTQTPKHLITATGQRVTLRCSPRSGDLSVYWYQQSLDQGLQFLIQYYNGEERAKGNILERFSAQQFPDLHSELNLSSLELGDSALYFCASSPQDDNSPLHFGNGTRLTVT.

J is TRBJ2-6 and V is TRBV10-1; 8 bases line up with TRBD1. The ends lost 7 bases at V and 3 bases at J; junction bases unmatched: 5. The CDR3 has 15 amino acids. CDR1 is WNHNN, CDR2 SYGVQD, per germline (reference sequence). The DNA for the CDR3 is TGCGCCAGCAAAGGACAGGGCTGTGGGGCCAACGTCCTGACTTTC. The encoded protein is CASKGQGCGANVLTF.

V is TRBV6-2 or TRBV6-3 and J is TRBJ2-5, with 7 positions matching TRBD2. Germline V gene lookup returns CDR1 MNHEY and CDR2 SVGEGT. With 0 bases clipped from V and 2 bases from J, the junction kept 3 bases outside the gene matches. The CDR3 is 15 residues long. The CDR3, as DNA: TGTGCCAGCAGTTACTCCGGGACTACACAAGAGACCCAGTACTTC. The encoded protein is CASSYSGTTQETQYF.

The J gene is TRBJ2-5, the V gene TRBV3-1 (or the pseudogene TRBV3-2), with 8 bases fitting TRBD1. Germline V gives CDR1 LGHDT, CDR2 YNNKEL (reference sequence). Trimming at V came to 4 bases and at J to 5 bases, leaving 6 bases not matched to a gene. The length of the CDR3 is 14 residues. The CDR3 region has the DNA TGTGCCAGCAGCCCGCAGGGGGCTGGGGAGACCCAGTACTTC. Encoded protein: CASSPQGAGETQYF.

The V call is TRBV6-5, the J call TRBJ1-6; D possibly corresponds to TRBD1 (6 bases). The germline V gene encodes CDR1 MNHEY and CDR2 SVGAGI. Trimming left V 2 bases short and J 7 bases short, with 9 bases between. The CDR3 loop spans 14 amino acids. This CDR3 is CASSYRGLNSPLHF. The CDR3 nucleotides read TGTGCCAGCAGTTACAGGGGGTTAAATTCACCCCTCCACTTT.

This clone was seen just once. The chain joins TRBV6-6 to TRBJ2-5; 9 bases match TRBD2. Germline values: CDR1 MNHNY, CDR2 SVGAGI (reference sequence). The ends lost 5 bases at V and 4 bases at J; junction bases unmatched: 5. CDR3 size: 14 residues. Here the CDR3 DNA reads TGTGCCAGCAGTCGTAGCGGGGGTTCAGAGACCCAGTACTTC. Translation: CASSRSGGSETQYF.

The V gene is TRBV4-3, the J gene TRBJ1-1; D is unclear. Germline CDR1 reads LGHNA; CDR2 reads YSLEER. This CDR3 has 16 amino acids. The V end lost 0 bases, the J end lost 1 base, and 12 bases lay between the germline ends. CDR3 in amino acids: CASSQDLGRPNTEAFF. In nucleotides, the CDR3 is TGCGCCAGCAGCCAAGACTTGGGCAGACCGAACACTGAAGCTTTCTTT.

The chain uses TRBV6-5 and TRBJ1-2, with 8 bases lining up with TRBD1. Per germline, CDR1 MNHEY and CDR2 SVGAGI. This CDR3 is built from 14 residues. The junction had 11 bases not matched to a gene; V was cut back by 6 bases and J by 8 bases. CDR3 nucleotide sequence: TGTGCCAGCAGAACAAACAGGGGGGAAGGGGGCTACACCTTC. This codes for CASRTNRGEGGYTF.

The rearrangement uses TRBV7-9 and TRBJ1-2, with 7 bases identical to TRBD1. Germline CDR1 reads SEHNR; CDR2 reads FQNEAQ (reference sequence). The CDR3 sequence is 16 residues long. Trimming cost V 5 bases and J 0 bases; bases outside gene matches: 9. CDR3 loop: CASSPGQRISNYGYTF. The CDR3 DNA follows: TGTGCCAGCAGCCCGGGACAGAGGATTTCTAACTATGGCTACACCTTC.

This clone was seen once. The gene calls are TRBV29-1 and TRBJ1-2; no reliable D call. The CDR3 has 13 residues. Trimming took off 1 base at V and 6 bases at J, with 12 bases between the two ends. From germline, CDR1 is SQVTM and CDR2 ANQGSEA. The CDR3 sequence: CSVEVLARDGYTF. The CDR3 nucleotides are TGCAGCGTTGAAGTTCTGGCGAGGGATGGCTACACCTTC.

V usage is TRBV28 and J usage is TRBJ1-2, with 10 bases fitting TRBD1. CDR1 and CDR2 (germline): MDHEN, SYDVKM. The CDR3 contains 17 residues. V lost 3 bases and J lost 7; bases outside the gene matches: 14. CDR3 sequence reads: CASSFRDRGPPPGGYTF. The CDR3 DNA sequence: TGTGCCAGCAGTTTTCGAGACAGGGGGCCCCCGCCGGGTGGCTACACCTTC.

Note on this clone: This same CDR3 is encoded by further DNA sequences in the sample. This chain connects TRBV6-4 to TRBJ1-2; D is ambiguous. This CDR3 contains 13 residues. Germline assignment: CDR1 MRHNA and CDR2 SNTAGT. V shed 3 bases and J shed 0 bases, with 5 bases lying between them. The CDR3 reads CASSDGPNYGYTF. CDR3 nucleotide sequence: TGTGCCAGCAGTGATGGGCCTAACTATGGCTACACCTTC.

J is TRBJ1-5 and V is TRBV2, with TRBD1 matching over 7 bases. V gave up 9 bases and J gave up 2 bases; unmatched junction bases: 10. Germline CDR1 is SNHLY and CDR2 is FYNNEI. This CDR3 comprises 15 residues. The DNA for the CDR3 is TGTGCCAGTACGACAGGGTTTGTCGGCAATCAGCCCCAGCATTTT. Its protein product is CASTTGFVGNQPQHF. The full variable domain, with the rest looked up from reference TRBV2 and TRBJ1-5, is EPEVTQTPSHQVTQMGQEVILRCVPISNHLYFYWYRQILGQKVEFLVSFYNNEISEKSEIFDDQFSVERPDGSNFTLKIRSTKLEDSAMYFCASTTGFVGNQPQHFGDGTRLSIL.